The T cell receptor beta chain described here comes from a study of blood T cell repertoires in COVID-19. Study-level information: Acute and convalescent COVID-19 samples came from the United States, Italy and Spain. Sources were T cells, B-cell-depleted T cells, or PBMCs; the material itself was cDNA or gDNA.

Original analysis: By means of reference gene primer amplification, nucleated cell counts were estimated. Here immunoSEQ multiplex PCR was the method, and the copy in TCRdb shows in-frame clones only, minus some. From that table come the V and J calls and clone size; the DNA was used to work out D and trimming. The repertoire holds a few hundred thousand clones, with 70% to 90% as singletons. Symptom resolution, clearance, or two negative PCRs marked the recovered donors of Cohort 3. The CDR3 totals 14 residues. V lost 4 bases to trimming and J lost 3 bases, with 13 bases between them. Germline CDR1 is LGHDT and CDR2 is YNNKEL (reference sequence).

The chain couples TRBV3-1 (or the pseudogene TRBV3-2) to TRBJ2-7; possibly TRBD1 for D (6 bases). The source is a woman aged 18 to 35 who had recovered from COVID-19. The sample was PBMCs or T cells enriched from blood (not recorded which). This CDR3 is CASSRSGTHYEQYF. Written as DNA, the CDR3 is TGTGCCAGCAGCCGATCCGGGACACACTACGAGCAGTACTTC.